The 15 T cell receptor beta chains below all came from one sample that was sequenced in a study of T cells after yellow fever vaccination. One entry per CDR3 protein, called by TCRdb with MiXCR from the 5' RACE reads. Altogether 310,000 or so distinct CDR3 sequences are present, 6.8% being singletons, with the ten largest covering around 17%. Here the sequenced sample was PBMCs, taken 35 to 50 days after the first yellow fever vaccination. These receptors came from a man between 18 and 35 years old who received the YFV17D yellow fever vaccine.

Here the CDR3 reads CASSLRTGGTEAFF. Here the CDR3 DNA reads TGTGCCAGCAGTTTACGGACGGGGGGCACTGAAGCTTTCTTT. The rearrangement joins TRBV28 to TRBJ1-1, with D possibly being TRBD1 (5 bases). CDR3 size: 14 residues. Germline V gene data show CDR1 as MDHEN and CDR2 as SYDVKM. V lost 2 bases, J lost 4 bases, and 11 bases lay in between.

V is TRBV11-2 and J is TRBJ1-2; D uncertain. The V end lost 0 bases, the J end lost 4 bases, and 12 bases lay between the germline ends. This CDR3 contains 15 residues. The V gene's germline CDR1 is SGHAT and CDR2 FQNNGV. CDR3 in amino acids: CASSLEPGPFYGYTF. CDR3 bases: TGTGCCAGCAGCTTAGAGCCCGGTCCCTTCTATGGCTACACCTTC.

The rearrangement uses TRBV14 and TRBJ2-5; weak D call: TRBD1 (7 bases). There are 16 residues in the CDR3. Per the germline V gene, CDR1 is SGHDN and CDR2 is FVKESK. Trimming pared 4 bases from V and 5 bases from J, leaving 20 bases between. As DNA, the CDR3 is TGTGCCAGCAGCCCCGTGACAGGGCGGGGAGAGGAGACCCAGTACTTC. Translated: CASSPVTGRGEETQYF.

This clonotype was detected many times. CDR3 DNA: TGCGCCAGCAGCTTGGTTCCAGGGGCGACCTACAATGAGCAGTTCTTC. Translating it yields CASSLVPGATYNEQFF. The V gene is TRBV5-1, the J gene TRBJ2-1; a possible D gene is TRBD1 (6 bases). The germline gives CDR1 SGHRS, CDR2 YFSETQ. The germline V and J ends were trimmed by 0 bases and 2 bases, with 12 bases remaining between them. The CDR3 runs 16 residues.

In this sample, this clonotype turned up a few times. The chain couples TRBV7-3 to TRBJ1-1; D remains unclear. V lost 4 bases, J lost 1 base, and 7 bases lay in between. From germline, CDR1 is SGHTA and CDR2 FQGTGA. The CDR3 length is 13 residues. CDR3 region: CASSSQKNTEAFF. DNA of the CDR3: TGTGCCAGCAGCTCCCAAAAGAACACTGAAGCTTTCTTT.

CDR3 in DNA: TGTGCCAGCAGCCTTAGTTGGGATGTGGATGAAAAACTGTTTTTT. This gives the protein CASSLSWDVDEKLFF. The chain recombines TRBV7-2 with TRBJ1-4, with no clear D. V was cut by 5 bases and J by 6 bases, with 16 bases left in between. CDR3 length equals 15 residues. CDR1 and CDR2 (germline): SGHTA, FQGNSA.

This clonotype was seen ten or more times. The CDR3: CASRSQQNTGELFF. CDR3 sequence (DNA): TGTGCCAGCAGAAGCCAGCAGAACACCGGGGAGCTGTTTTTT. The gene calls are TRBV12-3 or TRBV12-4 and TRBJ2-2; unclear D gene. Trimming cost V 6 bases and J 1 base, with 9 bases left between them. The CDR3 extends over 14 amino acids.

This sequence joins TRBV9 and TRBJ2-5; possibly TRBD2 for D (5 bases). Germline V gives CDR1 SGDLS, CDR2 YYNGEE. The V end was cut by 4 bases, the J end by 5 bases, with 15 bases between. This CDR3 is built from 14 residues. In DNA, the CDR3 is TGTGCCAGCAGCCCGAGCGGCTCGAAGGAGACCCAGTACTTC. Translated, it gives CASSPSGSKETQYF.

This clonotype came up many times. The CDR3 DNA is TGTGCCAGCAGTCCTAACCACAGCCACGGAGGATCCGGCTACACCTTC. Its translation: CASSPNHSHGGSGYTF. V is TRBV12-3 or TRBV12-4 and J is TRBJ1-2, with D unresolved. This CDR3 spans 16 amino acids. The V end lost 5 bases, the J end lost 8 bases, and 24 bases lay between the germline ends.

This clonotype was observed a handful of times. This rearrangement joins TRBV20-1 to TRBJ2-1; 13 nucleotides match TRBD2. Germline V gene sequence: CDR1 DFQATT, CDR2 SNEGSKA (reference sequence). The junction had 7 bases not matched to a gene; V was cut back by 5 bases and J by 3 bases. This CDR3 contains 16 residues. CDR3: CSAQQLAGGIYNEQFF. CDR3 bases: TGCAGTGCTCAGCAACTAGCGGGGGGGATCTACAATGAGCAGTTCTTC.

V is TRBV4-3 and J is TRBJ1-6; a possible D gene is TRBD1 (6 bases). CDR3 length equals 16 residues. V was cut by 3 bases and J by 5 bases, with 14 bases left in between. Germline V gives CDR1 LGHNA, CDR2 YSLEER. The CDR3 DNA reads TGCGCCAGCAGCCAGACAACAGGGCAAGATAATTCACCCCTCCACTTT. The encoded protein is CASSQTTGQDNSPLHF.

This chain uses TRBV3-1 with TRBJ2-7; a possible D gene is TRBD1 (7 bases). V was pared by 4 bases and J by 2 bases, with 18 bases between. The CDR3 contains 16 residues. Germline loops: CDR1 LGHDT, CDR2 YNNKEL (reference sequence). This CDR3 is CASSRHQGGTAYEQYF. DNA for the CDR3: TGTGCCAGCAGCCGACACCAGGGGGGAACAGCCTACGAGCAGTACTTC.

The chain combines TRBV20-1 with TRBJ2-7; 7 bases fit TRBD2. V trimming: 2 bases; J trimming: 5 bases; junction bases outside the gene matches: 6. The germline gives CDR1 DFQATT, CDR2 SNEGSKA (reference sequence). The CDR3 has 13 residues. The CDR3 loop reads CSARSGEGDEQYV. CDR3 nucleotide sequence: TGCAGTGCTAGATCCGGGGAGGGAGACGAGCAGTACGTC.

This chain joins TRBV20-1 and TRBJ1-4; 7 bases are a match to TRBD1. The CDR3 runs to 14 residues. Germline CDR1 DFQATT, CDR2 SNEGSKA (reference sequence). Germline trimming cut 6 bases from V and 7 bases from J; bases unmatched to any gene: 11. The CDR3 here is CSATPGQFSEKLFF. CDR3 nucleotide sequence: TGCAGTGCCACCCCGGGACAGTTTAGTGAAAAACTGTTTTTT.

The J gene is TRBJ2-7, the V gene TRBV5-1; D gene uncertain. The germline gives CDR1 SGHRS, CDR2 YFSETQ. Trimming cost V 0 bases and J 0 bases, with 10 bases left between them. The CDR3 is 15 residues long. Here the CDR3 reads CASSLASPPSYEQYV. The CDR3 nucleotides read TGCGCCAGCAGCTTGGCGTCTCCCCCCTCCTACGAGCAGTACGTC.